This T cell receptor beta chain was sequenced in a study of shared clonotypes between healthy human individuals. CDR3 size: 15 residues. V was pared by 5 bases and J by 4 bases, with 7 bases of the junction left unmatched. Germline values: CDR1 SGHTA, CDR2 FQGNSA. Bulk PBMC genomic DNA spanned ten immunoSEQ deep plates. TCRdb keeps only in-frame clones here, not all; method: immunoSEQ multiplex PCR. The sample shows more than 400,000 clones, 81% of them seen only once. The chain has TRBV7-2 and TRBJ2-1; 8 bases align to TRBD2. The sequence derives from a woman in her forties in good health. Some clones in this sample may be carry-over from other donors' samples. Sequenced: PBMCs. This chain's CDR3 is CASSPGGGGYNEQFF. CDR3 coding DNA: TGTGCCAGCAGCCCCGGGGGGGGAGGGTACAATGAGCAGTTCTTC.